This TCR beta chain was sequenced during a study of CD8 T cells in Susac syndrome. Study observations and caveats: The TCR sequencing and HLA analysis in the study involved a relatively small number of individuals, as the study acknowledged.

An input of roughly 0.45 to 1 ug of RNA was subjected to reverse transcription using random hexamers. TCRdb passed the immunoSEQ multiplex PCR reads through MiXCR, listing each CDR3 protein once. Of some 450,000 distinct CDR3 sequences in the sample, approximately 85% were seen once. Sequencing targeted TCR beta in blood CD8+ and CD4+ T cells. In the multiple sclerosis control group, patients were treatment-naive and had stable or active relapsing-remitting disease. The length of the CDR3 is 13 residues. Germline V gene lookup returns CDR1 SNHLY and CDR2 FYNNEI. V gave up 0 bases and J gave up 0 bases, with 3 bases separating them. This clonotype turned up a few times. Its antigen is still unknown.

V is TRBV2 and J is TRBJ2-7; D is ambiguous. This clonotype was obtained from a human donor with multiple sclerosis. The sample was CD8+ T cells from PBMCs. In DNA, the CDR3 is TGTGCCAGCAGTGAAGCCCTCTCCTACGAGCAGTACTTC. Translation: CASSEALSYEQYF.